Listed here are 10 T cell receptor beta chains from one sample, sequenced in a study of pediatric ulcerative colitis. Produced via immunoSEQ multiplex PCR; TCRdb's table is partial and in-frame only. The data hold about 37,000 clones, with roughly 82% observed a single time. During colonoscopy, one to two rectal pinch biopsies were collected. Input material: gut tissue. The receptors derive from a boy younger than 18 with severe ulcerative colitis.

J is TRBJ2-2 and V is TRBV9; 7 bases map to TRBD2. Germline CDR1 is SGDLS and CDR2 is YYNGEE. Unmatched junction bases numbered 5, after V lost 5 bases and J lost 4 bases. This CDR3 spans 14 amino acids. The CDR3 region has the DNA TGTGCCAGCAGTGATTCGGGAGGCACCGGGGAGCTGTTTTTT. Translation: CASSDSGGTGELFF.

This clone was detected only a few times. This chain connects TRBV27 to TRBJ1-1; D unresolved. Trimming shortened V by 3 bases and J by 1 base, and 6 bases separated the two germline ends. CDR1 and CDR2 from the germline V gene are MNHEY and SMNVEV (reference sequence). The CDR3 totals 13 residues. CDR3 nucleotides: TGTGCCAGCAGTTTTCGGCGGAACACTGAAGCTTTCTTT. Its protein product is CASSFRRNTEAFF.

The V and J genes are TRBV13 and TRBJ1-4; D is perhaps TRBD1 (5 bases). CDR1 and CDR2 (germline): PRHDT, FYEKMQ (reference sequence). Trimming left V 3 bases short and J 3 bases short, with 8 bases between. The CDR3 runs to 14 residues. In nucleotides, the CDR3 is TGTGCCAGCAGCTTTCGGGGCCCTAATGAAAAACTGTTTTTT. Amino acid sequence: CASSFRGPNEKLFF.

The genes are TRBV4-1 and TRBJ2-5; D might be TRBD1 (6 bases). Germline V gives CDR1 MGHRA, CDR2 YSYEKL. The CDR3 is made up of 15 amino acids. Trimming took off 0 bases at V and 3 bases at J, with 11 bases between the two ends. The CDR3 spells CASSQDSRGEETQYF. In nucleotides, the CDR3 is TGCGCCAGCAGCCAAGATTCCAGGGGAGAAGAGACCCAGTACTTC.

The rearrangement joins TRBV9 to TRBJ1-6; D is unresolved. There are 17 residues in the CDR3. Germline V gives CDR1 SGDLS, CDR2 YYNGEE. Trimming shortened V by 3 bases and J by 3 bases, and 16 bases separated the two germline ends. CDR3 amino acids: CASSGGSPWVYNSPLHF. The CDR3 DNA sequence: TGTGCCAGCAGCGGAGGAAGCCCTTGGGTCTATAATTCACCCCTCCACTTT.

This clone is judged medium-sized. The chain recombines TRBV14 with TRBJ2-2; D assignment may be TRBD1 or TRBD2 (6 bases each). Germline V gene data show CDR1 as SGHDN and CDR2 as FVKESK. This CDR3 region has 14 residues. V shed 3 bases and J shed 7 bases, with 12 bases lying between them. CDR3 bases: TGTGCCAGCAGCCAGTGGGGGGCCGTCGGGGAGCTGTTTTTT. This sequence encodes CASSQWGAVGELFF.

This clone came up a few times. This chain joins TRBV7-9 and TRBJ2-7; 8 bases are a match to TRBD1. After removal of 5 bases from V and 3 bases from J, the junction contained 6 bases not matched to a gene. Germline V CDR1 and CDR2: SEHNR, FQNEAQ (reference sequence). This CDR3 has 14 residues. The CDR3 loop reads CASSDSDRVYEQYF. The CDR3 DNA follows: TGTGCCAGCAGCGACTCGGACAGGGTCTACGAGCAGTACTTC.

The V call is TRBV10-3, the J call TRBJ1-1; TRBD1 matches at 7 bases. Looked up from germline, CDR1 is ENHRY and CDR2 is SYGVKD. The ends lost 9 bases at V and 7 bases at J; junction bases unmatched: 5. The CDR3 is 11 amino acids. In DNA form, the CDR3 reads TGTGCCATAAGACAGGGAATTGAAGCTTTCTTT. It encodes CAIRQGIEAFF.

The V and J genes are TRBV5-1 and TRBJ1-2; 7 bases fit TRBD1. This CDR3 has 14 amino acids. V shed 2 bases and J 13 bases; nucleotides not matched to a gene: 14. Germline loops: CDR1 SGHRS, CDR2 YFSETQ. CDR3 coding DNA: TGCGCCAGCAGCTTCCTATCCGGGACAGCCCCATCCACCTTC. Translated: CASSFLSGTAPSTF. Looking up the rest from reference TRBV5-1 and TRBJ1-2 gives the full variable domain: KAGVTQTPRYLIKTRGQQVTLSCSPISGHRSVSWYQQTPGQGLQFLFEYFSETQRNKGNFPGRFSGRQFSNSRSEMNVSTLELGDSALYLCASSFLSGTAPSTFGSGTRLTVV.

The genes are TRBV19 and TRBJ1-5, with 8 bases identical to TRBD1. CDR3 length equals 15 residues. From germline, CDR1 is LNHDA and CDR2 SQIVND (reference sequence). Trimming cost V 8 bases and J 6 bases; bases outside gene matches: 12. The DNA for the CDR3 is TGTGCCAGTGTGAAACTTGGGACAGGCAGTCAGCCCCAGCATTTT. Encoded protein: CASVKLGTGSQPQHF.